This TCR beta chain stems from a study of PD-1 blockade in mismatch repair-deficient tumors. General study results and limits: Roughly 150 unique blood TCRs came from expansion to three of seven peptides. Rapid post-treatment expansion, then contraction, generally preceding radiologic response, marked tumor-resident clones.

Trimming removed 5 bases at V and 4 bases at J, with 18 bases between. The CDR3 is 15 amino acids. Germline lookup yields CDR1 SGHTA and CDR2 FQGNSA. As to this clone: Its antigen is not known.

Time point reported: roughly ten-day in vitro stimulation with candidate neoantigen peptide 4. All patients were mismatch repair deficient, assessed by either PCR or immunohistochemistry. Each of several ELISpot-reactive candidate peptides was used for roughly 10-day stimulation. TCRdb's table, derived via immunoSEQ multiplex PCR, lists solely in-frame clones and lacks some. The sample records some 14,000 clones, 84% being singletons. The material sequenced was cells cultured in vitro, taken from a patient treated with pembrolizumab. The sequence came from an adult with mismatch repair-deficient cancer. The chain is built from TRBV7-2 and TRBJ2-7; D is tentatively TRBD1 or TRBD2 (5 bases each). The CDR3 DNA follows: TGTGCCAGCAGCCCGACCCCGGGACCGAATTACGAGCAGTACTTC. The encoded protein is CASSPTPGPNYEQYF.